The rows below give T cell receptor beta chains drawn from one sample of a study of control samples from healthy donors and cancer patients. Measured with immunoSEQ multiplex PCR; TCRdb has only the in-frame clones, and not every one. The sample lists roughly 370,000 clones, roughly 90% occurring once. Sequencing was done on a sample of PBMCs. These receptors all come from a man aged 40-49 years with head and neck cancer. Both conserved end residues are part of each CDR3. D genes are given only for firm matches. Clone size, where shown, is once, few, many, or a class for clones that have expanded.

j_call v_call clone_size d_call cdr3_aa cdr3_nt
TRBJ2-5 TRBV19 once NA CASSIDSGETQYF TGTGCCAGTAGTATAGACTCGGGCGAGACCCAGTACTTC
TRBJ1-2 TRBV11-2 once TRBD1 CASSLGDRPRGGYTF TGTGCCAGCAGCTTAGGGGACAGGCCTCGCGGGGGCTACACCTTC
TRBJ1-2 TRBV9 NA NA CASSVEPRNYGYTF TGTGCCAGCAGCGTAGAACCCCGGAACTATGGCTACACCTTC
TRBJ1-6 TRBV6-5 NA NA CASSYSDSIYNSPLHF TGTGCCAGCAGTTACTCAGACAGCATCTATAATTCACCCCTCCACTTT
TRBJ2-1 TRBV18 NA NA CASSRVVEHEQFF TGTGCCAGCTCACGGGTAGTCGAACATGAGCAGTTCTTC
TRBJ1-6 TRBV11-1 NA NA CASSLESSGDSPLHF TGTGCCAGCAGCCTTGAATCCAGCGGGGATTCACCCCTCCACTTT
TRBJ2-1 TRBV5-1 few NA CASSPLGGNNEQFF TGCGCCAGCAGCCCCCTAGGGGGGAACAATGAGCAGTTCTTC
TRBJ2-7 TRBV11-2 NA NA CASSLLVSGDTYEQYF TGTGCCAGCAGCTTATTGGTGTCAGGCGATACCTACGAGCAGTACTTC
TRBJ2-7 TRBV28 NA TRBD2 CASRPIAGFAYEQYF TGTGCCAGCAGACCTATAGCGGGATTTGCCTACGAGCAGTACTTC
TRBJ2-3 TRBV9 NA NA CASSVGGARTDTQYF TGTGCCAGCAGCGTAGGCGGGGCCCGCACAGATACGCAGTATTTT
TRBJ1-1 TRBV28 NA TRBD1 CASSLSLGQGEAFF TGTGCCAGCAGTTTGTCCTTAGGACAGGGTGAAGCTTTCTTT
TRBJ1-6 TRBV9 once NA CASSVAGIDNSPLHF TGTGCCAGCAGCGTAGCGGGGATCGACAATTCACCCCTCCACTTT
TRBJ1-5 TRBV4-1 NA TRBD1 CASSQTETGRAFNQPQHF TGCGCCAGCAGCCAAACGGAGACAGGGAGGGCGTTCAATCAGCCCCAGCATTTT
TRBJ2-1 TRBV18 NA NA CASSPGTLSYNEQFF TGTGCCAGCTCACCAGGGACCCTCTCCTACAATGAGCAGTTCTTC
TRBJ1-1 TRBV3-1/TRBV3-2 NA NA CASSQDYGANTEAFF TGTGCCAGCAGCCAAGATTACGGGGCGAACACTGAAGCTTTCTTT
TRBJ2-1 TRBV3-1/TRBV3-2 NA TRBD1 CASSLDRGLYNEQFF TGTGCCAGCAGCCTTGACAGGGGGCTGTACAATGAGCAGTTCTTC
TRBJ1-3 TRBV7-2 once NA CASSLGFSGSAPIYF TGTGCCAGCAGCTTAGGGTTTTCGGGATCCGCTCCCATATATTTT
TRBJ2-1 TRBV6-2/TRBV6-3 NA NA CASSYSFGNEQFF TGTGCCAGCAGTTACTCATTCGGTAATGAGCAGTTCTTC
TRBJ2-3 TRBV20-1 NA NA CSASFLDTDTQYF TGCAGTGCTAGTTTTCTAGACACAGATACGCAGTATTTT
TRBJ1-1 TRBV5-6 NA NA CASSYRSTMNTEAFF TGTGCCAGCAGCTATAGAAGTACCATGAACACTGAAGCTTTCTTT
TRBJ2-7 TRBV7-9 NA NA CASSLDLDYEQYF TGTGCCAGCAGCTTAGATTTAGACTACGAGCAGTACTTC
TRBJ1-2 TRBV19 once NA CASSIPRDYGYTF TGTGCCAGTAGTATACCCAGGGACTATGGCTACACCTTC
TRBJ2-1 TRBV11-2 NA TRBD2 CASSSQGLAPNEQFF TGTGCCAGCAGCTCTCAGGGACTAGCGCCCAATGAGCAGTTCTTC
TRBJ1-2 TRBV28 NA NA CASSPPPGGDNYGYTF TGTGCCAGCAGCCCCCCCCCGGGCGGGGATAATTATGGCTACACCTTC
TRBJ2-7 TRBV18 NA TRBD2 CASSPRLAGGIYEQYF TGTGCCAGCTCACCCCGACTAGCGGGGGGGATCTACGAGCAGTACTTC
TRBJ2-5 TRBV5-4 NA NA CASSFTGSQETQYF TGTGCCAGCAGCTTTACCGGCAGTCAAGAGACCCAGTACTTC
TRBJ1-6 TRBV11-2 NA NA CASSLANSPLHF TGTGCCAGCAGCTTAGCGAATTCACCCCTCCACTTT
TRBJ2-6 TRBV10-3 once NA CAISESMGRSSGANVLTF TGTGCCATCAGTGAGTCTATGGGGAGGTCCTCTGGGGCCAACGTCCTGACTTTC
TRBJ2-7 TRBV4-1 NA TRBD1 CASSLVSGQGAYEQYF TGCGCCAGCAGCCTAGTTAGCGGACAGGGGGCATACGAGCAGTACTTC
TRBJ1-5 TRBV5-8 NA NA CASSTRTLQPQHF TGTGCCAGCAGCACTCGGACACTTCAGCCCCAGCATTTT
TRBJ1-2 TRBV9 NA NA CASSVARQAYGYTF TGTGCCAGCAGCGTGGCCAGACAAGCCTATGGCTACACCTTC
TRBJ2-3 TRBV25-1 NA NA CASSERSGKGTDTQYF TGTGCCAGCAGTGAACGATCGGGCAAAGGCACAGATACGCAGTATTTT
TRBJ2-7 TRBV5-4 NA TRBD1 CASSLVGTAIHEQYF TGTGCCAGCAGCTTGGTTGGGACAGCCATCCACGAGCAGTACTTC
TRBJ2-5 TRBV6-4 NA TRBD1 CASSLGQGETQYF TGTGCCAGCAGTTTAGGACAGGGAGAGACCCAGTACTTC
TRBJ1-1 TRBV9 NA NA CASSVAGHYAEAFF TGTGCCAGCAGCGTTGCGGGACATTATGCTGAAGCTTTCTTT
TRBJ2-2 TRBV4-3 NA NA CASSTQGTGELFF TGCGCCAGCAGCACTCAGGGGACCGGGGAGCTGTTTTTT
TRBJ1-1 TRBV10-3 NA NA CAMGTGLNTEAFF TGTGCCATGGGCACAGGGTTGAACACTGAAGCTTTCTTT
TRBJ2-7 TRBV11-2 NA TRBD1 CASSDGTGGNEQYF TGTGCCAGCAGCGATGGGACAGGGGGAAACGAGCAGTACTTC
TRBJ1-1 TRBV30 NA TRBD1 CAWIDRGRGENTEAFF TGTGCCTGGATCGACAGGGGCAGGGGTGAGAACACTGAAGCTTTCTTT
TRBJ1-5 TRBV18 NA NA CASSPGDQPQHF TGTGCCAGCTCACCGGGAGATCAGCCCCAGCATTTT
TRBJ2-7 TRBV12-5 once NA CASGLMFQDSTYEQYF TGTGCTAGTGGTTTGATGTTCCAGGACAGTACCTACGAGCAGTACTTC